The T cell receptor beta chain under discussion was sequenced for a study of CD8 T cells in ankylosing spondylitis. Study results and caveats: Reported data indicate significant enrichment of disease-linked clones within matched ankylosing spondylitis synovial fluid.

On this clonotype: No antigen is known for it. Sequence at one end of the junction differs from germline and may be a read error.

Preparation of TCR beta libraries was done by quantitative 5'-RACE with molecular barcodes. Each CDR3 protein gets one entry after TCRdb re-called the 5' RACE reads with MiXCR. The sample shows approximately 100,000 distinct CDR3 sequences, 8% to 10% of them seen only once. The source of this sequence is a male donor with ankylosing spondylitis or in good health (not recorded which). Sequencing used blood, either unsorted or a sorted T cell fraction (not recorded which).

CDR3: CAIADRANPGELFF. DNA for the CDR3: TGTGCCATCGCGGACAGGGCGAACCCCGGGGAGCTGTTTTTT. This chain joins TRBV10-3 and TRBJ2-2; 8 bases are shared with TRBD1. The CDR3 extends over 14 amino acids. Germline V CDR1 and CDR2: ENHRY, SYGVKD.